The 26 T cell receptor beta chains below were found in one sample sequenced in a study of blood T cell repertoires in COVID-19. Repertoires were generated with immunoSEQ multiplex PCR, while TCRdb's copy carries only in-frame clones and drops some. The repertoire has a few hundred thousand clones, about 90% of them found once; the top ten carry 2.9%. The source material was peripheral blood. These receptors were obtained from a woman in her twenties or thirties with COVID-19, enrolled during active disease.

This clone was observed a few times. The CDR3 loop is CASSQGTRYNEQFF. The CDR3 DNA reads TGTGCCAGCAGCCAAGGGACTAGGTACAATGAGCAGTTCTTC. This chain joins TRBV3-1 (or the pseudogene TRBV3-2) and TRBJ2-1; 7 bases line up with TRBD2. The CDR3 length is 14 residues. Germline assignment: CDR1 LGHDT and CDR2 YNNKEL (reference sequence). Trimming at V came to 1 base and at J to 4 bases, leaving 1 base not matched to a gene.

The CDR3 reads CASRGAGTGFGGNTIYF. The CDR3 bases are TGTGCCAGCAGGGGAGCCGGGACAGGGTTCGGTGGAAACACCATATATTTT. The gene calls are TRBV28 and TRBJ1-3, with 9 bases matching TRBD1. This CDR3 is built from 17 residues. CDR1 MDHEN and CDR2 SYDVKM come from the germline V gene. Trimming at V came to 6 bases and at J to 3 bases, leaving 12 bases not matched to a gene.

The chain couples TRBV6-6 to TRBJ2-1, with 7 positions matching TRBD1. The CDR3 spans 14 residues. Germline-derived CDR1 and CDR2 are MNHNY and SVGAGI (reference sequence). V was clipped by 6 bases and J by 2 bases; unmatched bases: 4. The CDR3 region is CASREQGTYNEQFF. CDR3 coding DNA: TGTGCCAGCAGGGAACAGGGGACCTACAATGAGCAGTTCTTC.

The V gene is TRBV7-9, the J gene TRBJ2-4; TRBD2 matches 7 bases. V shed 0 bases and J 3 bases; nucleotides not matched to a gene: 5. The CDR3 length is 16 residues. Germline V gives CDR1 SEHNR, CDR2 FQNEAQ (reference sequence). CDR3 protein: CASSLAGGIDKNIQYF. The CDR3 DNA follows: TGTGCCAGCAGCTTAGCGGGAGGGATTGACAAAAACATTCAGTACTTC.

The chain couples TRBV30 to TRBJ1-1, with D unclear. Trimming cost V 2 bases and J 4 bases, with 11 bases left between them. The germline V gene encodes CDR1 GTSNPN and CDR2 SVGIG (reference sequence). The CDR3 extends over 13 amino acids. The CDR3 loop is CAWSLKRGTEAFF. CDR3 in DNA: TGTGCCTGGAGTTTAAAACGGGGCACTGAAGCTTTCTTT. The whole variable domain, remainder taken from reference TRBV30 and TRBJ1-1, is SQTIHQWPATLVQPVGSPLSLECTVEGTSNPNLYWYRQAAGRGLQLLFYSVGIGQISSEVPQNLSASRPQDRQFILSSKKLLLSDSGFYLCAWSLKRGTEAFFGQGTRLTVV.

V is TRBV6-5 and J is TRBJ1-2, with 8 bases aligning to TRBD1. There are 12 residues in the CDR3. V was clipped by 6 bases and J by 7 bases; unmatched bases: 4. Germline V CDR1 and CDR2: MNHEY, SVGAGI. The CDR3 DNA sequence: TGTGCCAGCAGCTGGGGACAGGCTGGCTACACCTTC. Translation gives CASSWGQAGYTF.

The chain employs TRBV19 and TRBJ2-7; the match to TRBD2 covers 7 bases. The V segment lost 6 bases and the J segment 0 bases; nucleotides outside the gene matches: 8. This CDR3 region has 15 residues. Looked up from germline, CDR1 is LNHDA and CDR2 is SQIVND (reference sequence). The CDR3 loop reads CASSPSGGLSYEQYF. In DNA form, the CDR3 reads TGTGCCAGTAGCCCCTCGGGGGGACTCTCCTACGAGCAGTACTTC.

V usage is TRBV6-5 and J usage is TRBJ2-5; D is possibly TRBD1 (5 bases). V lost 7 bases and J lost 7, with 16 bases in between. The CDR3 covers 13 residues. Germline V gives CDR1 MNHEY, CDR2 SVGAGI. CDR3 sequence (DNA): TGTGCCAGCACCCCAAAGGGGCTTCGGACCCAGTACTTC. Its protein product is CASTPKGLRTQYF.

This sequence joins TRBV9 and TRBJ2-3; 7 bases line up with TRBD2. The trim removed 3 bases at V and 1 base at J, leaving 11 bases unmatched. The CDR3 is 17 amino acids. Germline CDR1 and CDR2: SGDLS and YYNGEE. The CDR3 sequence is CASSAITGGERTDTQYF. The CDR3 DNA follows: TGTGCCAGCAGCGCTATAACGGGAGGCGAGCGCACAGATACGCAGTATTTT.

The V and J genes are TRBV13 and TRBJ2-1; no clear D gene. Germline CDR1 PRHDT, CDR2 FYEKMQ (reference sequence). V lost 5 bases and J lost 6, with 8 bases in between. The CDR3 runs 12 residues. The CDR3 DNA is TGTGCCAGCAGCCATACGGGCAATGAGCAGTTCTTC. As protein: CASSHTGNEQFF.

CDR3 in amino acids: CASSPTSGPYEQYF. The CDR3 DNA is TGTGCCAGCAGTCCGACTAGCGGGCCTTACGAGCAGTACTTC. The genes are TRBV27 and TRBJ2-7, with 10 bases that match TRBD2. CDR3 length: 14 amino acids. Germline V gene lookup returns CDR1 MNHEY and CDR2 SMNVEV (reference sequence). The V segment lost 5 bases and the J segment 4 bases; nucleotides outside the gene matches: 5.

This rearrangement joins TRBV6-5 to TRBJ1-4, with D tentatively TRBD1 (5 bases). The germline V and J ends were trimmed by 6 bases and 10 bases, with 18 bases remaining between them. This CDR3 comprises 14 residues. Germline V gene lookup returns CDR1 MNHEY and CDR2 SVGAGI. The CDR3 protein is CASRAQGAAAKLFF. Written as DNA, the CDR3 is TGTGCCAGCAGAGCCCAAGGGGCCGCGGCAAAACTGTTTTTT.

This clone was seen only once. CDR3: CAWSAVAGEPDTQYF. CDR3 nucleotides: TGTGCCTGGAGTGCGGTAGCGGGAGAACCCGATACGCAGTATTTT. V and J are TRBV30 and TRBJ2-3, with 9 positions matching TRBD2. There are 15 residues in the CDR3. V trimming: 1 base; J trimming: 6 bases; junction bases outside the gene matches: 8. CDR1 is GTSNPN, CDR2 SVGIG, per germline (reference sequence). The full variable domain, with the rest looked up from reference TRBV30 and TRBJ2-3, is SQTIHQWPATLVQPVGSPLSLECTVEGTSNPNLYWYRQAAGRGLQLLFYSVGIGQISSEVPQNLSASRPQDRQFILSSKKLLLSDSGFYLCAWSAVAGEPDTQYFGPGTRLTVL.

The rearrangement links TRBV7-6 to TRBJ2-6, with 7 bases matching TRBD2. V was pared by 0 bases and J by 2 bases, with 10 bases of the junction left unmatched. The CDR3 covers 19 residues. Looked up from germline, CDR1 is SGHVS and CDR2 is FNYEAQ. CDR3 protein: CASSLAGGGIVTGANVLTF. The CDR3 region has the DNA TGTGCCAGCAGCTTAGCGGGGGGAGGGATAGTCACTGGGGCCAACGTCCTGACTTTC.

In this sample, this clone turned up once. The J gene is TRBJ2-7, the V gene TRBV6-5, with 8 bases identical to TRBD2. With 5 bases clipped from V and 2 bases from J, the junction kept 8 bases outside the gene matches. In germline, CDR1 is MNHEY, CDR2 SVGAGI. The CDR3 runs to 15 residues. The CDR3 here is CASSPTSASTYEQYF. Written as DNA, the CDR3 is TGTGCCAGCAGTCCGACTAGCGCCTCGACCTACGAGCAGTACTTC.

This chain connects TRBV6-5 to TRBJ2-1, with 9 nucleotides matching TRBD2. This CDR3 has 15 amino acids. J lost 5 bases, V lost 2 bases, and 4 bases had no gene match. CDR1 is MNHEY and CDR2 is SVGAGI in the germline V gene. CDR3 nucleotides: TGTGCCAGCAGTTACGCGGGGGGGGAACACAATGAGCAGTTCTTC. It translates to CASSYAGGEHNEQFF.

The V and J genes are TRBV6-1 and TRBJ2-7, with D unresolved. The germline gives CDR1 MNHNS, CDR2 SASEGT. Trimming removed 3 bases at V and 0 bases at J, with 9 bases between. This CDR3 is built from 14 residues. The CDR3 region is CASSEQASSYEQYF. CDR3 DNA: TGTGCCAGCAGTGAGCAGGCGAGCTCCTACGAGCAGTACTTC.

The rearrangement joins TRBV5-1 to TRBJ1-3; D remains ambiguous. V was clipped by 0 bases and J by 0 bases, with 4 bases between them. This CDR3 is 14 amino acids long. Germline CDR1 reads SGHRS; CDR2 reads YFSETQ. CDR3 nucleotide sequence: TGCGCCAGCAGCTTGGACACCTCTGGAAACACCATATATTTT. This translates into CASSLDTSGNTIYF. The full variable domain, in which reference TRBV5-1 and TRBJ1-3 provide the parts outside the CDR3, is KAGVTQTPRYLIKTRGQQVTLSCSPISGHRSVSWYQQTPGQGLQFLFEYFSETQRNKGNFPGRFSGRQFSNSRSEMNVSTLELGDSALYLCASSLDTSGNTIYFGEGSWLTVV.

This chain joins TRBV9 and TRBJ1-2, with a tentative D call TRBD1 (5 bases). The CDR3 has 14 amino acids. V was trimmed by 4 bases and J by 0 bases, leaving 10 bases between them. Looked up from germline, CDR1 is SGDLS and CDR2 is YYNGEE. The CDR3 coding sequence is TGTGCCAGCAGCAAGGGGTCCGCTAACTATGGCTACACCTTC. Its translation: CASSKGSANYGYTF.

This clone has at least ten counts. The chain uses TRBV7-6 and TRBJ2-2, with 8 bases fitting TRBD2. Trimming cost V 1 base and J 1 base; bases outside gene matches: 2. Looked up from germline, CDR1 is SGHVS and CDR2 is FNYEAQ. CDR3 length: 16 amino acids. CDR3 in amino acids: CASSLESGGNTGELFF. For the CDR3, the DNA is TGTGCCAGCAGCTTAGAAAGCGGGGGGAACACCGGGGAGCTGTTTTTT. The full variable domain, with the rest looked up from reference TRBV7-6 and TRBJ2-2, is GAGVSQSPRYKVTKRGQDVALRCDPISGHVSLYWYRQALGQGPEFLTYFNYEAQQDKSGLPNDRFSAERPEGSISTLTIQRTEQRDSAMYRCASSLESGGNTGELFFGEGSRLTVL.

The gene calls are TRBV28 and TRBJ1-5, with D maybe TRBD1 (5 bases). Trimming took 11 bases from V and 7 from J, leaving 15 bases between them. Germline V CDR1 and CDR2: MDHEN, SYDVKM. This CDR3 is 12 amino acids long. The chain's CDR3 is CAAQGVNQPQHF. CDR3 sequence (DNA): TGTGCCGCCCAGGGCGTTAACCAGCCCCAGCATTTT.

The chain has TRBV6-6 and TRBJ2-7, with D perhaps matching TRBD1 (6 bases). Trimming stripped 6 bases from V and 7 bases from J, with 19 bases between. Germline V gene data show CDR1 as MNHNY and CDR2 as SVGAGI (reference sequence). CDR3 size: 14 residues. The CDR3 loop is CASSSRQESGEQYF. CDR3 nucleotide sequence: TGTGCCAGCAGCTCCCGACAGGAGTCAGGAGAGCAGTACTTC.

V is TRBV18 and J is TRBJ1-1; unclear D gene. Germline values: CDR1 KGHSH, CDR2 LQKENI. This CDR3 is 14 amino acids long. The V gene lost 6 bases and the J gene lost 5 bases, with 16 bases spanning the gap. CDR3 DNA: TGTGCCAGCTCCTTTTCTGACGAGGGAACTGAAGCTTTCTTT. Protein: CASSFSDEGTEAFF.

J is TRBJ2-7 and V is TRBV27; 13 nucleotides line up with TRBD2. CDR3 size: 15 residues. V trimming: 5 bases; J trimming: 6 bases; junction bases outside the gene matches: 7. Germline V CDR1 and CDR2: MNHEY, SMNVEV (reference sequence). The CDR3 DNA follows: TGTGCCAGCAGTCCCGGACTAGCGGGAGCTGGCGAGCAGTACTTC. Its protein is CASSPGLAGAGEQYF.

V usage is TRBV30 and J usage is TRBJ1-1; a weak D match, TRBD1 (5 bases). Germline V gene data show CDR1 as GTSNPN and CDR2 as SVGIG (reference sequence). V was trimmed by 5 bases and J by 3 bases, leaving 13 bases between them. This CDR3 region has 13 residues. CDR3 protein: CAWEVRDYTEAFF. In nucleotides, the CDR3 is TGTGCCTGGGAGGTCAGGGATTACACTGAAGCTTTCTTT.

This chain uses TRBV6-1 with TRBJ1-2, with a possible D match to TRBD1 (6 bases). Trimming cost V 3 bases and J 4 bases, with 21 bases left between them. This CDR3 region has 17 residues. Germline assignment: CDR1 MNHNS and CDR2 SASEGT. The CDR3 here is CASSDDLAGVTVYGYTF. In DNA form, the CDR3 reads TGTGCCAGCAGTGATGACCTGGCAGGGGTTACCGTCTATGGCTACACCTTC.